The 21 T cell receptor beta chains below were found in one sample sequenced in a study of T cell responses to AZD1222 COVID-19 vaccine. Assay: immunoSEQ multiplex PCR; the TCRdb copy retains only in-frame clones and omits some. The sample yields about 130,000 clones, roughly 93% seen once. The sample in question was peripheral blood, obtained 28 days after the second AZD1222 dose. The receptors were gathered from an adult who received the AZD1222 COVID-19 vaccine.

The rearrangement joins TRBV18 to TRBJ2-7, with 11 bases lining up with TRBD1. Germline V lookup: CDR1 KGHSH, CDR2 LQKENI. The CDR3 contains 13 residues. V shed 5 bases, J shed 6 bases, and the junction held 3 bases outside the gene matches. CDR3 in amino acids: CASSSGTGGEQYF. CDR3 in DNA: TGTGCCAGCTCATCCGGGACAGGGGGCGAGCAGTACTTC. Drawing the rest from reference TRBV18 and TRBJ2-7, the complete variable domain is NAGVMQNPRHLVRRRGQEARLRCSPMKGHSHVYWYRQLPEEGLKFMVYLQKENIIDESGMPKERFSAEFPKEGPSILRIQQVVRGDSAAYFCASSSGTGGEQYFGPGTRLTVT.

The chain couples TRBV5-1 to TRBJ1-2, with TRBD1 as a possible D gene (6 bases). The CDR3 covers 13 residues. The germline V and J ends were trimmed by 4 bases and 5 bases, with 12 bases remaining between them. From germline, CDR1 is SGHRS and CDR2 YFSETQ. The CDR3 reads CASSIRTGYGYTF. The DNA for the CDR3 is TGCGCCAGCAGCATCCGCACAGGGTATGGCTACACCTTC.

The genes are TRBV19 and TRBJ2-3; 9 bases line up with TRBD2. V dropped 3 bases and J dropped 1; count of bases not matched to a gene: 2. This CDR3 comprises 15 residues. Germline V gene data show CDR1 as LNHDA and CDR2 as SQIVND (reference sequence). The CDR3 here is CASSIWTSGTDTQYF. In DNA form, the CDR3 reads TGTGCCAGTAGTATTTGGACTAGCGGCACAGATACGCAGTATTTT.

The chain uses TRBV7-6 and TRBJ1-1, with 10 bases fitting TRBD1. The CDR3 runs to 15 residues. Per germline, CDR1 SGHVS and CDR2 FNYEAQ. Trimming took 5 bases from V and 2 from J; bases not matched to a gene: 5. The CDR3 region has the DNA TGTGCCAGCAGCCCTAGGACAGGGGGAAACACTGAAGCTTTCTTT. It codes for CASSPRTGGNTEAFF.

The rearrangement joins TRBV19 to TRBJ1-5; D call uncertain. With 6 bases removed from V and 4 bases from J, the gap between germline ends came to 16 bases. The CDR3 is made up of 15 amino acids. Germline V gene data show CDR1 as LNHDA and CDR2 as SQIVND (reference sequence). The CDR3 spells CASRAWAGINQPQHF. The DNA for the CDR3 is TGTGCCAGTAGAGCGTGGGCGGGCATTAATCAGCCCCAGCATTTT.

The chain uses TRBV19 and TRBJ2-7, with 12 nucleotides matching TRBD2. Germline trimming cut 3 bases from V and 7 bases from J; bases unmatched to any gene: 4. This CDR3 region has 14 residues. Germline lookup yields CDR1 LNHDA and CDR2 SQIVND (reference sequence). Here the CDR3 reads CASSIGLAGQEQYF. Here the CDR3 DNA reads TGTGCCAGTAGTATCGGACTAGCGGGACAAGAGCAGTACTTC.

The chain carries TRBV5-5 and TRBJ1-1, with D perhaps matching TRBD1 (6 bases). This CDR3 contains 13 residues. V lost 5 bases and J 1 base, leaving 9 bases between the germline ends. The germline V gene has CDR1 SGHKS and CDR2 YYEKEE (reference sequence). The CDR3 reads CASSWGRNTEAFF. The CDR3 DNA sequence: TGTGCCAGCAGTTGGGGGCGGAACACTGAAGCTTTCTTT.

J is TRBJ2-2 and V is TRBV29-1, with D uncertain. The CDR3 has 12 residues. Germline V gives CDR1 SQVTM, CDR2 ANQGSEA. DNA for the CDR3: TGCAGTGGATCTCGGGACACCGGGGAGCTGTTTTTT. Translation: CSGSRDTGELFF.

The chain carries TRBV27 and TRBJ2-6; D is unresolved. V lost 5 bases to trimming and J lost 4 bases, with 6 bases between them. CDR3 length: 13 amino acids. Germline-derived CDR1 and CDR2 are MNHEY and SMNVEV (reference sequence). The CDR3 loop reads CASSPIGANVLTF. The DNA of the CDR3 is TGTGCCAGCAGTCCGATCGGGGCCAACGTCCTGACTTTC.

The V call is TRBV3-1 (or the pseudogene TRBV3-2), the J call TRBJ2-5; 7 nucleotides line up with TRBD2. Germline V gene lookup returns CDR1 LGHDT and CDR2 YNNKEL (reference sequence). CDR3 length: 14 residues. The J segment lost 5 bases and the V segment lost 5 bases, leaving 8 bases of the junction unmatched. This CDR3 is CASSFWTSEETQYF. For the CDR3, the DNA is TGTGCCAGCAGCTTCTGGACTAGTGAGGAGACCCAGTACTTC.

This sequence joins TRBV12-5 and TRBJ2-1; 7 bases fit TRBD1. The CDR3 has 14 residues. The junction had 4 bases not matched to a gene; V was cut back by 6 bases and J by 2 bases. Germline lookup yields CDR1 LGHNT and CDR2 FRNRAP. CDR3 amino acids: CASGTGRAYNEQFF. The CDR3 DNA reads TGTGCTAGTGGGACAGGGAGAGCCTACAATGAGCAGTTCTTC.

The chain couples TRBV30 to TRBJ2-5; D gene unclear. The V gene's germline CDR1 is GTSNPN and CDR2 SVGIG (reference sequence). V gave up 5 bases and J gave up 1 base, with 14 bases separating them. The CDR3 sequence is 14 residues long. The CDR3 sequence: CAWGRVYVQETQYF. CDR3 bases: TGTGCCTGGGGAAGGGTGTATGTCCAAGAGACCCAGTACTTC.

The V gene is TRBV3-1 (or the pseudogene TRBV3-2), the J gene TRBJ1-5; 9 bases agree with TRBD1. Germline CDR1 is LGHDT and CDR2 is YNNKEL (reference sequence). Trimming removed 0 bases from V and 7 bases from J; junction bases left unmatched: 19. The CDR3 is made up of 20 amino acids. CDR3 in DNA: TGTGCCAGCAGCCAAGACGGGCCGCCACTACAGGGACAGGGTTACCAGCCCCAGCATTTT. Translating it yields CASSQDGPPLQGQGYQPQHF.

This sequence joins TRBV9 and TRBJ2-1, with 9 positions matching TRBD1. The CDR3 is 16 amino acids. CDR1 and CDR2 (germline): SGDLS, YYNGEE. V shed 0 bases, J shed 6 bases, and the junction held 7 bases outside the gene matches. CDR3 amino acids: CASSVDAGQGFNEQFF. CDR3 sequence (DNA): TGTGCCAGCAGCGTAGATGCGGGACAGGGTTTCAATGAGCAGTTCTTC.

V is TRBV19 and J is TRBJ2-1; 7 bases match TRBD2. Trimming removed 2 bases from V and 6 bases from J; junction bases left unmatched: 4. This CDR3 has 14 amino acids. The germline V gene encodes CDR1 LNHDA and CDR2 SQIVND (reference sequence). The CDR3: CASSISAGANEQFF. CDR3 bases: TGTGCCAGTAGTATATCGGCGGGAGCCAATGAGCAGTTCTTC.

This chain connects TRBV11-2 to TRBJ2-5; D may match TRBD1 or TRBD2 (6 bases each). Trimming left V 5 bases short and J 1 base short, with 14 bases between. This CDR3 has 15 residues. In germline, CDR1 is SGHAT, CDR2 FQNNGV. The CDR3 DNA is TGTGCCAGCAGCCGTGGGAAGGGGGGCCAAGAGACCCAGTACTTC. Translation gives CASSRGKGGQETQYF.

This chain links TRBV12-3 or TRBV12-4 with TRBJ2-7; D ambiguous. This CDR3 is built from 11 residues. V shed 5 bases and J shed 2 bases, with 4 bases lying between them. In DNA, the CDR3 is TGTGCCAGCAGTGTCGCCTACGAGCAGTACTTC. This encodes CASSVAYEQYF.

The gene calls are TRBV29-1 and TRBJ2-3; D ambiguous. V shed 7 bases and J shed 4 bases, with 15 bases lying between them. Looked up from germline, CDR1 is SQVTM and CDR2 is ANQGSEA. This CDR3 has 13 residues. CDR3 bases: TGCAGCGCCGCCTCCTGGGGTGCAGATACGCAGTATTTT. As protein: CSAASWGADTQYF.

The chain uses TRBV28 and TRBJ2-2; D remains ambiguous. Germline V CDR1 and CDR2: MDHEN, SYDVKM. With 3 bases removed from V and 1 base from J, the gap between germline ends came to 6 bases. CDR3 length: 14 amino acids. CDR3 nucleotide sequence: TGTGCCAGCAGTTTGAGTAGGAACACCGGGGAGCTGTTTTTT. Its protein product is CASSLSRNTGELFF.

This clone came up a few times. V usage is TRBV5-6 and J usage is TRBJ1-6, with 8 bases fitting TRBD1. Germline V lookup: CDR1 SGHDT, CDR2 YYEEEE. J gave up 6 bases and V 4 bases, and 6 bases lay outside the gene matches. This CDR3 contains 15 residues. CDR3 sequence reads: CASSPGDRSNSPLHF. Here the CDR3 DNA reads TGTGCCAGCAGCCCGGGGGACAGGAGTAATTCACCCCTCCACTTT.

This clone was recorded only once. The CDR3 is CASGPPTLHLAEQYF. The CDR3, as DNA: TGTGCTAGTGGTCCGCCCACTCTCCACCTGGCCGAGCAGTACTTC. The chain employs TRBV12-5 and TRBJ2-7, with D unclear. V shed 5 bases and J shed 6 bases, with 20 bases lying between them. CDR1 and CDR2 (germline): LGHNT, FRNRAP. This CDR3 spans 15 amino acids.